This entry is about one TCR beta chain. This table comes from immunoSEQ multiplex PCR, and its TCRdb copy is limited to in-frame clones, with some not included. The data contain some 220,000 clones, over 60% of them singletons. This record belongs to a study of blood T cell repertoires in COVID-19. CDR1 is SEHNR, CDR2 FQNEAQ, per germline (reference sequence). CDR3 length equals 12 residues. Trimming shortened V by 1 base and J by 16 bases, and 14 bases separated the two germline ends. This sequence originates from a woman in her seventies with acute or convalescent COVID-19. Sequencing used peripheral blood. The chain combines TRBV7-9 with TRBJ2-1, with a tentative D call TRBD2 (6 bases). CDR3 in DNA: TGTGCCAGCAGCTTAGAGGCGACTAGTTTCTTCTTC. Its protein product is CASSLEATSFFF.